This T cell receptor (beta chain) was retrieved from a study of cytomegalovirus exposure and HLA in healthy donors. Study conclusions and caveats: Rare TCR sequences dominated, though some public TCRs recurred in many donors. Rates of TCR association differed by HLA locus in a later analysis, with DRB1 highest and HLA-C lowest.

The CDR3 sequence is 13 residues long. Looked up from germline, CDR1 is MNHEY and CDR2 is SVGAGI. This clone occurred once. Antigen: not known. While unrecorded immune exposures were likely, the donors were nominally healthy when sampled. Researchers ran the PCR with 60 Vbeta and 13 Jbeta primers. Sequencing was performed with immunoSEQ multiplex PCR; in TCRdb, only in-frame clones are kept and a portion is missing. The profile shows 100,000 or so clones, around 85% of them singletons. Sequencing was carried out using PBMCs. The sequence came from a man younger than 35 in good health and CMV-seronegative. The rearrangement joins TRBV6-5 to TRBJ2-5, with D unclear. The DNA end is more similar to TRBJ2-7, so the J call may be wrong. CDR3 coding DNA: TGTGCCAGCTCCCGTGACGCTGACTACGAGCAGTACTTC. Translated, it gives CASSRDADYEQYF.